This entry features one TCR beta chain sequence. What it binds is unknown. This specimen belongs to a study of cytomegalovirus exposure and HLA in healthy donors. Study-wide results and limits: A missense variant in DCLRE1C was later tied to TCR beta V- and J-gene trimming. Confirmation in vitro established that a few CMV-associated chains were specific for CMV antigens. Several of the most significant clusters were apparently associated with common viral pathogens in a later analysis.

The CDR3 has 14 amino acids. Germline V gene data show CDR1 as WSHSY and CDR2 as SAAADI. Trimming shortened V by 8 bases and J by 4 bases, and 17 bases separated the two germline ends. Both 60 Vbeta primers and 13 Jbeta primers went into the PCR. The method was immunoSEQ multiplex PCR; TCRdb's version includes in-frame clones alone and lacks a portion of them. The sample holds around 120,000 clones; 70% to 80% are singletons and the top ten take roughly 4.9%. This clonotype was obtained from a female donor in good health and CMV-seropositive. The specimen sequenced was PBMCs. The V and J genes are TRBV10-2 and TRBJ1-2; no clear D gene. CDR3 nucleotides: TGCGCCAGCCTGATGAGCCCCGGTAGCTATGGCTACACCTTC. Its translation is CASLMSPGSYGYTF.